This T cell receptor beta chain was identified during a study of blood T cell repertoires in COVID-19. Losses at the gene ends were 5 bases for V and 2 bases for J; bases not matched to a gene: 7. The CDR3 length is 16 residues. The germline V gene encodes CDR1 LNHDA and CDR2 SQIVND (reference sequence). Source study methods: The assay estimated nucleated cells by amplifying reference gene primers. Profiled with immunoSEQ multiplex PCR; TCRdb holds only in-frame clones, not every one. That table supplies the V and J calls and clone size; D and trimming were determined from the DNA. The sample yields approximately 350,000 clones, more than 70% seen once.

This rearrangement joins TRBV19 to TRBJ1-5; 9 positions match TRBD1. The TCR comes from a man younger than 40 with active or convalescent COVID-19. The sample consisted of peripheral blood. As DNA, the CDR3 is TGTGCCAGTAGTTTACAGGGGGCGAGGGGCAATCAGCCCCAGCATTTT. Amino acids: CASSLQGARGNQPQHF.